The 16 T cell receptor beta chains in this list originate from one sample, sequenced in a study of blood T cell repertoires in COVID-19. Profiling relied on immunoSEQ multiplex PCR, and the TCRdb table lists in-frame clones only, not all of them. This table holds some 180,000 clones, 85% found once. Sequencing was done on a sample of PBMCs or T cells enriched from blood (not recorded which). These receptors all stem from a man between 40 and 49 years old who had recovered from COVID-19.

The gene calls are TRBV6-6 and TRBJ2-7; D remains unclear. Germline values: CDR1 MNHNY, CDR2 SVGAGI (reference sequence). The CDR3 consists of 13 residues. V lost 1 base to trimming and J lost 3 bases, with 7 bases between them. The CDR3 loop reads CASSYLRGYEQYF. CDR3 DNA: TGTGCCAGCAGTTACTTACGAGGCTACGAGCAGTACTTC.

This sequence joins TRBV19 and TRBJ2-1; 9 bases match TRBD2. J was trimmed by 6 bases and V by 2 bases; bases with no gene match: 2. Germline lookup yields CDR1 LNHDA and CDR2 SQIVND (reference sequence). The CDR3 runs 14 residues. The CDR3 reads CASSIYSGSNEQFF. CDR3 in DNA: TGTGCCAGTAGTATATATAGCGGGAGCAATGAGCAGTTCTTC.

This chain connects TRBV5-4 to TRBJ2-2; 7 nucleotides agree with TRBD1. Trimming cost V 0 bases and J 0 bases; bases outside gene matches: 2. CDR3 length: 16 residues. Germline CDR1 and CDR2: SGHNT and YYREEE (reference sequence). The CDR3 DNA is TGTGCCAGCAGCTTGGTGGGACAGTCGAACACCGGGGAGCTGTTTTTT. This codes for CASSLVGQSNTGELFF.

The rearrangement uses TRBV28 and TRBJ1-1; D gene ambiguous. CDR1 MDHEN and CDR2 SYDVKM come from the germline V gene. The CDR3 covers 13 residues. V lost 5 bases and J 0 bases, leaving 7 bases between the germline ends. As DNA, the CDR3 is TGTGCCAGCAGTCCTATCATGAACACTGAAGCTTTCTTT. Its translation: CASSPIMNTEAFF.

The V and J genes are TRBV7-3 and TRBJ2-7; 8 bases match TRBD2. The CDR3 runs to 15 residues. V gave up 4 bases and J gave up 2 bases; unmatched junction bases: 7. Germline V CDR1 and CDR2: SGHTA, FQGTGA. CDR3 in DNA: TGTGCCAGCAGCTGGAGCGGGGGTTCTACCTACGAGCAGTACTTC. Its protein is CASSWSGGSTYEQYF.

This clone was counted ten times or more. The CDR3 protein is CASSVDSYTGELFF. In DNA form, the CDR3 reads TGTGCCAGCAGCGTAGATTCGTACACCGGGGAGCTGTTTTTT. This chain uses TRBV9 with TRBJ2-2; D is ambiguous. This CDR3 region has 14 residues. The V gene lost 0 bases and the J gene lost 3 bases, with 6 bases spanning the gap. The germline V gene encodes CDR1 SGDLS and CDR2 YYNGEE.

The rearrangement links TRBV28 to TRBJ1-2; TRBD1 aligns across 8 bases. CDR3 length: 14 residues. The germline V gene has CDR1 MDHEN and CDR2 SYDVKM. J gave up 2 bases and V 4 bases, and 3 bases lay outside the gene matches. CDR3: CASSSNRGNYGYTF. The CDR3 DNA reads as TGTGCCAGCAGTTCAAACAGGGGGAACTATGGCTACACCTTC.

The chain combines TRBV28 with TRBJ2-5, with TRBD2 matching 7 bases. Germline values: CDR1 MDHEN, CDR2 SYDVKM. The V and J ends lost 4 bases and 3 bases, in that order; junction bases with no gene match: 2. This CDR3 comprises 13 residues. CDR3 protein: CASSSGLKETQYF. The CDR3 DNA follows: TGTGCCAGCAGTTCGGGACTAAAAGAGACCCAGTACTTC.

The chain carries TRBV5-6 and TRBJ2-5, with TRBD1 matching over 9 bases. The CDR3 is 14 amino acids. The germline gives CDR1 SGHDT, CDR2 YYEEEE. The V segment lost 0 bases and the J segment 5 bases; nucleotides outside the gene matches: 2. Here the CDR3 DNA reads TGTGCCAGCAGCTTGGGACAGGGGGTCGAGACCCAGTACTTC. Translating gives CASSLGQGVETQYF.

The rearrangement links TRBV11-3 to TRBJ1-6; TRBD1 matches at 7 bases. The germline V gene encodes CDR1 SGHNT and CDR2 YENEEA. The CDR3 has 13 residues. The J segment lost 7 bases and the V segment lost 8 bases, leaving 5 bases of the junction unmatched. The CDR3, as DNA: TGTGCCAGCCAGGGGGAAGGAAATTCACCCCTCCACTTT. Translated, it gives CASQGEGNSPLHF.

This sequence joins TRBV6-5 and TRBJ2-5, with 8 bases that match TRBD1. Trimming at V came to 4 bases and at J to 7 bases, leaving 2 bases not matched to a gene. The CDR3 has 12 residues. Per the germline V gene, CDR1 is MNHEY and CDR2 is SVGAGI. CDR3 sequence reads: CASSSGGLTQYF. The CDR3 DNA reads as TGTGCCAGCAGTTCAGGGGGCTTGACCCAGTACTTC.

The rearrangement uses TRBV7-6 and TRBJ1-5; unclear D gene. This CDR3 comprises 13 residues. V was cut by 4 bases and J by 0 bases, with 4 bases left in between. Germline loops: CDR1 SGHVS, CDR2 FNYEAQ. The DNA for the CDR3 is TGTGCCAGCAGCTCCAATAGCAATCAGCCCCAGCATTTT. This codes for CASSSNSNQPQHF. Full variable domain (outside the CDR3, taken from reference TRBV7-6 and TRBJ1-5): GAGVSQSPRYKVTKRGQDVALRCDPISGHVSLYWYRQALGQGPEFLTYFNYEAQQDKSGLPNDRFSAERPEGSISTLTIQRTEQRDSAMYRCASSSNSNQPQHFGDGTRLSIL.

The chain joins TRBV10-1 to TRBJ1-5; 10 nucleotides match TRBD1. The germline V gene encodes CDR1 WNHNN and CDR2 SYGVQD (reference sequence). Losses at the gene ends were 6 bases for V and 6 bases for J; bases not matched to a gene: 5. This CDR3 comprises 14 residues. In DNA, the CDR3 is TGCGCCAGCAGCGGACAGGGGGGAAGTCAGCCCCAGCATTTT. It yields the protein CASSGQGGSQPQHF.

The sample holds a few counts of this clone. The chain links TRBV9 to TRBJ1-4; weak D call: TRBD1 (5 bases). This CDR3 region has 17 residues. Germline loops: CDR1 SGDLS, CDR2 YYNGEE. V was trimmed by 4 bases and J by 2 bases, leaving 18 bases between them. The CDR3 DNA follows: TGTGCCAGCAGCCGAGGGGCAGGGAGGGCCACTAATGAAAAACTGTTTTTT. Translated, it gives CASSRGAGRATNEKLFF.

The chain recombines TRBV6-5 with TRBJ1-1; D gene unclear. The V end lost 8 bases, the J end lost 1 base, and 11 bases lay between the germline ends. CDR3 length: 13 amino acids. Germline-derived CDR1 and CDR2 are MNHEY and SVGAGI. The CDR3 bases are TGTGCCAGCGGTTGGAGGGAGAACACTGAAGCTTTCTTT. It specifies CASGWRENTEAFF.

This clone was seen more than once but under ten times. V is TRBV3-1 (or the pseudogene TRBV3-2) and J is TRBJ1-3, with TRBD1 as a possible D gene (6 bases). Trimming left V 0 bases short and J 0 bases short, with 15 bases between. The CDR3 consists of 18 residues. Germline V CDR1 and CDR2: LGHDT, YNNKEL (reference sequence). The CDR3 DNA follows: TGTGCCAGCAGCCAAGATCTAGGGACAAGGGCCTCTGGAAACACCATATATTTT. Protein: CASSQDLGTRASGNTIYF.